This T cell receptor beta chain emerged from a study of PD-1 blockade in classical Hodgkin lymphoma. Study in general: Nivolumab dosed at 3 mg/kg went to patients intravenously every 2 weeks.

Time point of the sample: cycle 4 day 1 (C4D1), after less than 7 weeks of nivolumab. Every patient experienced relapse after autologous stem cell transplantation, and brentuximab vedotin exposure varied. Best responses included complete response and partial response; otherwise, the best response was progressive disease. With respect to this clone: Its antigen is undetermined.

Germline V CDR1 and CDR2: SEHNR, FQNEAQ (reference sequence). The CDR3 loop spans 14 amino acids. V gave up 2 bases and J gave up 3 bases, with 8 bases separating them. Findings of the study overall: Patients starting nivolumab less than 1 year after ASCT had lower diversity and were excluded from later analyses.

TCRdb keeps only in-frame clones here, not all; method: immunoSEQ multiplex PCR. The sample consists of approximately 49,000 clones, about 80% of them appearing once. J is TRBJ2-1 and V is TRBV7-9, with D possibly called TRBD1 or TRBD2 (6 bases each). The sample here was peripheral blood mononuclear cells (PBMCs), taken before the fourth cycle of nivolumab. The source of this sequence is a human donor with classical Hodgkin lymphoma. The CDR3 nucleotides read TGTGCCAGCAGCTTAAGGGGGGACTACAATGAGCAGTTCTTC. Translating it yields CASSLRGDYNEQFF.